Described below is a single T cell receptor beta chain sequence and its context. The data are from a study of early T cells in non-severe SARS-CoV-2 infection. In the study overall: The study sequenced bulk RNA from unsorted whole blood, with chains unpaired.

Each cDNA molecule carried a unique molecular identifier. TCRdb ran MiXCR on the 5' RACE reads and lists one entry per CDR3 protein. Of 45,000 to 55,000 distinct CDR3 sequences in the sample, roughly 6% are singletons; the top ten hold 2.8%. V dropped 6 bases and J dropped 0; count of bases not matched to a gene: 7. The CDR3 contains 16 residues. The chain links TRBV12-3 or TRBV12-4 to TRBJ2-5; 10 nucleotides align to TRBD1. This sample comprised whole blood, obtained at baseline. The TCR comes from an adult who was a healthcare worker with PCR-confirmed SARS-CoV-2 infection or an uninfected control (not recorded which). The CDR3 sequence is CASSPGTGVYQETQYF. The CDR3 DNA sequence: TGTGCCAGCAGCCCCGGGACAGGGGTGTACCAAGAGACCCAGTACTTC.